A selection of T cell receptor beta chains follows, all from one sample in a study of T cells after yellow fever vaccination. TCRdb reprocessed the 5' RACE reads via MiXCR and lists one record per CDR3 protein. Found here are tens of thousands of distinct CDR3 sequences, about 7.4% of them singletons; the top ten hold 28%. Material: CD8+ T cells sorted from PBMCs, obtained approximately 16 days after the first yellow fever vaccination. The source is a man aged 18 to 35 who received the YFV17D yellow fever vaccine. Each CDR3 is given with its conserved first and last residue. The D gene is left open where the match is weak. Only some rows state a clone size, as once, few, many or a class for expanded clones.

v_gene	j_gene	d_gene	abundance	CDR3aa	CDR3nt
TRBV11-2	TRBJ2-1	NA	many	CASSVLQREQFF	TGTGCCAGCAGCGTTTTACAGCGGGAGCAGTTCTTC
TRBV27	TRBJ2-1	TRBD1	many	CASSLYGTVSYNEQFF	TGTGCCAGCAGTTTATATGGGACAGTCAGTTACAATGAGCAGTTCTTC
TRBV4-3	TRBJ2-2	TRBD2	NA	CASSQDHSGGGTGELFF	TGCGCCAGCAGCCAGGACCATAGCGGGGGGGGGACCGGGGAGCTGTTTTTT
TRBV7-2	TRBJ1-1	NA	many	CASSGTGATEAFF	TGTGCCAGCAGCGGAACGGGGGCCACTGAAGCTTTCTTT
TRBV29-1	TRBJ2-1	TRBD1	few	CSVETGDSWEQFF	TGCAGCGTGGAAACAGGGGACAGTTGGGAGCAGTTCTTC
TRBV19	TRBJ2-7	NA	NA	CASSIGRGSYEQYF	TGTGCCAGTAGTATCGGGCGGGGCTCCTACGAGCAGTACTTC
TRBV12-3/TRBV12-4	TRBJ1-4	TRBD1	many	CASSRGTGSNEKLFF	TGTGCCAGCAGCCGCGGGACAGGGTCTAATGAAAAACTGTTTTTT
TRBV11-2	TRBJ2-6	NA	many	CASSPSRASGANVLTF	TGTGCCAGCAGTCCTTCCCGGGCCTCTGGGGCCAACGTCCTGACTTTC
TRBV7-6	TRBJ2-3	TRBD2	many	CASSLEAGGLDTQYF	TGTGCCAGCAGCTTAGAGGCGGGGGGGCTAGATACGCAGTATTTT
TRBV4-3	TRBJ2-2	TRBD2	NA	CASSQAGAGGRTGELFF	TGCGCCAGCAGCCAAGCGGGGGCGGGGGGGCGAACCGGGGAGCTGTTTTTT
TRBV6-5	TRBJ2-4	TRBD2	many	CASIPRLAEAKNIQYF	TGTGCCAGCATCCCGCGGCTAGCGGAAGCCAAAAACATTCAGTACTTC
TRBV9	TRBJ1-6	NA	many	CASSVMGNSPLHF	TGTGCCAGCAGCGTAATGGGGAATTCACCCCTCCACTTT
TRBV7-9	TRBJ2-1	NA	many	CASSSGVRGEQFF	TGTGCCAGCAGCTCGGGGGTTCGGGGTGAGCAGTTCTTC
TRBV7-9	TRBJ2-7	NA	many	CASSLLRTEDEQYF	TGTGCCAGCAGCTTACTCCGGACAGAGGACGAGCAGTACTTC
TRBV5-4	TRBJ2-3	TRBD2	once	CDSSAPSGDTDTQYF	TGTGACAGCAGCGCACCTAGCGGGGACACAGATACGCAGTATTTT
TRBV20-1	TRBJ1-1	TRBD1	medium-sized	CSAWTGNTEAFF	TGCAGTGCTTGGACAGGGAACACTGAAGCTTTCTTT
TRBV6-1	TRBJ2-7	NA	NA	CASSELRNGGWEQYF	TGTGCCAGCAGTGAGCTCAGAAACGGCGGGTGGGAGCAGTACTTC
TRBV7-8	TRBJ2-7	NA	many	CASSLSRDGTYEQYF	TGTGCCAGCAGCTTATCCCGGGACGGGACCTACGAGCAGTACTTC
TRBV6-1	TRBJ1-4	TRBD1	NA	CASSRQGGGWNEKLFF	TGTGCCAGCAGTCGACAGGGGGGGGGTTGGAATGAAAAACTGTTTTTT
TRBV9	TRBJ2-3	TRBD2	many	CASSSERGGRADTQYF	TGTGCCAGCAGCTCCGAGCGGGGGGGCCGCGCAGATACGCAGTATTTT
TRBV19	TRBJ1-2	NA	many	CASSIARGGYTF	TGTGCCAGTAGTATAGCTCGTGGGGGCTACACCTTC
TRBV5-1	TRBJ2-3	NA	many	CASSPWVDSTDTQYF	TGCGCCAGCAGCCCATGGGTCGACAGCACAGATACGCAGTATTTT
TRBV6-2/TRBV6-3	TRBJ2-1	TRBD2	many	CASSYSSGGGNEQFF	TGTGCCAGCAGTTACTCTAGCGGGGGGGGGAATGAGCAGTTCTTC
TRBV5-5	TRBJ1-2	NA	many	CASSLVSDYGYTF	TGTGCCAGCAGCTTGGTGTCAGACTATGGCTACACCTTC
TRBV28	TRBJ1-2	NA	many	CASSLSRDGYTF	TGTGCCAGCAGTTTATCGAGGGATGGCTACACCTTC
TRBV7-6	TRBJ2-1	NA	few	CASSSYTTDNEQFF	TGTGCCAGCAGCTCCTACACTACCGACAATGAGCAGTTCTTC
TRBV2	TRBJ1-5	NA	many	CASRRGGQPQHF	TGTGCCAGCAGGAGGGGGGGTCAGCCCCAGCATTTT
TRBV6-5	TRBJ2-3	TRBD2	many	CASSFSGGAMDTQYF	TGTGCCAGCAGTTTTAGCGGGGGGGCGATGGATACGCAGTATTTT
TRBV9	TRBJ2-3	NA	many	CASSVGHGQGTRTDTQYF	TGTGCCAGCAGCGTAGGTCATGGGCAGGGGACCCGCACAGATACGCAGTATTTT
TRBV15	TRBJ1-5	TRBD1	many	CATSRTTGGFQPQHF	TGTGCCACCAGCAGAACCACAGGGGGCTTTCAGCCCCAGCATTTT
TRBV7-3	TRBJ2-2	TRBD2	many	CASSLMGGQIGELFF	TGTGCCAGCAGCTTAATGGGAGGGCAGATCGGGGAGCTGTTTTTT
TRBV12-3/TRBV12-4	TRBJ2-3	NA	many	CASRQSPTTDTQYF	TGTGCCAGCAGGCAAAGCCCCACGACAGATACGCAGTATTTT
TRBV4-1	TRBJ2-1	TRBD2	many	CASSQGFGTNSEQFF	TGCGCCAGCAGCCAAGGCTTCGGGACTAATAGTGAGCAGTTCTTC
TRBV11-3	TRBJ2-1	NA	many	CASSPRGTNEQFF	TGTGCCAGCAGCCCGCGGGGAACCAATGAGCAGTTCTTC
TRBV19	TRBJ2-3	NA	NA	CASSMTSGTTDTQYF	TGTGCCAGTAGTATGACGAGTGGGACCACAGATACGCAGTATTTT
TRBV29-1	TRBJ1-1	TRBD1	many	CSATGTDDSNTEAFF	TGCAGCGCTACCGGGACAGACGATTCGAACACTGAAGCTTTCTTT
TRBV29-1	TRBJ1-2	NA	many	CSVELQALYGYTF	TGCAGCGTTGAACTCCAGGCGCTATATGGCTACACCTTC
TRBV6-1	TRBJ1-1	TRBD1	many	CASSEEGGGAVTEAFF	TGTGCCAGCAGTGAAGAGGGAGGGGGCGCAGTCACTGAAGCTTTCTTT
TRBV7-9	TRBJ2-7	NA	many	CASSPRPHEQYF	TGTGCCAGCAGCCCCCGTCCCCACGAGCAGTACTTC
TRBV7-9	TRBJ1-5	NA	many	CASSLTGKRQPQHF	TGTGCCAGCAGCTTAACAGGGAAAAGGCAGCCCCAGCATTTT
TRBV27	TRBJ1-6	NA	NA	CASRLVSYNSPLHF	TGTGCCAGCAGACTAGTCTCCTATAATTCACCCCTCCACTTT
TRBV3-1	TRBJ2-5	NA	many	CASSPLVMESGETQYF	TGTGCCAGCAGCCCCCTGGTAATGGAGAGCGGGGAGACCCAGTACTTC
TRBV29-1	TRBJ2-1	TRBD2	many	CSVEKASGGSYNEQFF	TGCAGCGTTGAGAAGGCTAGCGGGGGCTCCTACAATGAGCAGTTCTTC
TRBV5-1	TRBJ2-1	TRBD1	many	CASSLADRTYNEQFF	TGCGCCAGCAGCTTGGCGGACAGGACCTACAATGAGCAGTTCTTC
TRBV5-5	TRBJ2-7	NA	NA	CASSLGQLAPYEQYF	TGTGCCAGCAGCTTAGGACAACTAGCACCCTACGAGCAGTACTTC
TRBV7-8	TRBJ2-2	NA	many	CASSSVTGPGELFF	TGTGCCAGCAGCTCCGTTACAGGGCCCGGGGAGCTGTTTTTT
TRBV9	TRBJ1-4	NA	many	CASSVGGWNEKLFF	TGTGCCAGCAGCGTTGGAGGGTGGAATGAAAAACTGTTTTTT
TRBV6-2/TRBV6-3	TRBJ2-3	NA	medium-sized	CASSLLARSTDTQYF	TGTGCCAGCAGTTTGCTAGCGAGGAGCACAGATACGCAGTATTTT
TRBV29-1	TRBJ1-1	NA	many	CSVEDGVNTEAFF	TGCAGCGTTGAAGATGGCGTGAACACTGAAGCTTTCTTT
TRBV9	TRBJ2-3	TRBD2	many	CASSGTSGAADTQYF	TGTGCCAGCAGCGGGACTAGCGGGGCGGCAGATACGCAGTATTTT
TRBV6-2/TRBV6-3	TRBJ2-1	NA	many	CASSYSVREQFF	TGTGCCAGCAGTTACTCGGTCCGGGAGCAGTTCTTC
TRBV4-3	TRBJ2-4	NA	many	CASSQEGGNNIQYF	TGCGCCAGCAGCCAAGAGGGTGGGAATAACATTCAGTACTTC
TRBV4-1	TRBJ1-6	NA	many	CASSQVGRSNSPLHF	TGCGCCAGCAGCCAAGTCGGACGGAGTAATTCACCCCTCCACTTT
TRBV7-9	TRBJ2-5	TRBD2	many	CASSQVGLAGRQETQYF	TGTGCCAGCAGCCAGGTGGGACTAGCGGGGCGCCAAGAGACCCAGTACTTC
TRBV4-1	TRBJ2-5	NA	many	CASSHLGFQETQYF	TGCGCCAGCAGCCACCTCGGATTCCAAGAGACCCAGTACTTC
TRBV20-1	TRBJ2-7	TRBD1	many	CSARTGTYEQYF	TGCAGTGCTAGGACAGGGACCTACGAGCAGTACTTC
TRBV7-3	TRBJ2-5	TRBD2	few	CASSLGLAGPSQETQYF	TGTGCCAGCAGCTTGGGTCTAGCGGGGCCCTCCCAAGAGACCCAGTACTTC
TRBV7-9	TRBJ1-4	NA	many	CASSPLVGEVGDEKLFF	TGTGCCAGCAGCCCCCTCGTAGGGGAGGTGGGTGATGAAAAACTGTTTTTT
TRBV15	TRBJ2-1	TRBD2	many	CATSRGSSGIYNEQFF	TGTGCCACCAGCAGAGGTTCTAGCGGGATTTACAATGAGCAGTTCTTC